This T cell receptor beta chain was sequenced in a study of blood T cell repertoires in COVID-19. Study background: Acute and convalescent COVID-19 specimens originated in the United States, Italy and Spain.

Participants' own reports of clinical history determined their cohort assignment. TCRdb's copy holds only in-frame clones and misses some; the assay was immunoSEQ multiplex PCR. The sample lists around 310,000 clones, over 75% seen once, with about 5% in the top ten. Sequencing was done on a sample of PBMCs or T cells enriched from blood (not recorded which). The sequence derives from a man aged 30 to 39 who had recovered from COVID-19.

This CDR3 is CATRGGNTEAFF. The DNA for the CDR3 is TGTGCCACCCGTGGCGGGAACACTGAAGCTTTCTTT. The chain employs TRBV15 and TRBJ1-1; D is unclear. V lost 8 bases and J lost 1, with 8 bases in between. From germline, CDR1 is LNHNV and CDR2 YYDKDF (reference sequence). The CDR3 length is 12 residues.